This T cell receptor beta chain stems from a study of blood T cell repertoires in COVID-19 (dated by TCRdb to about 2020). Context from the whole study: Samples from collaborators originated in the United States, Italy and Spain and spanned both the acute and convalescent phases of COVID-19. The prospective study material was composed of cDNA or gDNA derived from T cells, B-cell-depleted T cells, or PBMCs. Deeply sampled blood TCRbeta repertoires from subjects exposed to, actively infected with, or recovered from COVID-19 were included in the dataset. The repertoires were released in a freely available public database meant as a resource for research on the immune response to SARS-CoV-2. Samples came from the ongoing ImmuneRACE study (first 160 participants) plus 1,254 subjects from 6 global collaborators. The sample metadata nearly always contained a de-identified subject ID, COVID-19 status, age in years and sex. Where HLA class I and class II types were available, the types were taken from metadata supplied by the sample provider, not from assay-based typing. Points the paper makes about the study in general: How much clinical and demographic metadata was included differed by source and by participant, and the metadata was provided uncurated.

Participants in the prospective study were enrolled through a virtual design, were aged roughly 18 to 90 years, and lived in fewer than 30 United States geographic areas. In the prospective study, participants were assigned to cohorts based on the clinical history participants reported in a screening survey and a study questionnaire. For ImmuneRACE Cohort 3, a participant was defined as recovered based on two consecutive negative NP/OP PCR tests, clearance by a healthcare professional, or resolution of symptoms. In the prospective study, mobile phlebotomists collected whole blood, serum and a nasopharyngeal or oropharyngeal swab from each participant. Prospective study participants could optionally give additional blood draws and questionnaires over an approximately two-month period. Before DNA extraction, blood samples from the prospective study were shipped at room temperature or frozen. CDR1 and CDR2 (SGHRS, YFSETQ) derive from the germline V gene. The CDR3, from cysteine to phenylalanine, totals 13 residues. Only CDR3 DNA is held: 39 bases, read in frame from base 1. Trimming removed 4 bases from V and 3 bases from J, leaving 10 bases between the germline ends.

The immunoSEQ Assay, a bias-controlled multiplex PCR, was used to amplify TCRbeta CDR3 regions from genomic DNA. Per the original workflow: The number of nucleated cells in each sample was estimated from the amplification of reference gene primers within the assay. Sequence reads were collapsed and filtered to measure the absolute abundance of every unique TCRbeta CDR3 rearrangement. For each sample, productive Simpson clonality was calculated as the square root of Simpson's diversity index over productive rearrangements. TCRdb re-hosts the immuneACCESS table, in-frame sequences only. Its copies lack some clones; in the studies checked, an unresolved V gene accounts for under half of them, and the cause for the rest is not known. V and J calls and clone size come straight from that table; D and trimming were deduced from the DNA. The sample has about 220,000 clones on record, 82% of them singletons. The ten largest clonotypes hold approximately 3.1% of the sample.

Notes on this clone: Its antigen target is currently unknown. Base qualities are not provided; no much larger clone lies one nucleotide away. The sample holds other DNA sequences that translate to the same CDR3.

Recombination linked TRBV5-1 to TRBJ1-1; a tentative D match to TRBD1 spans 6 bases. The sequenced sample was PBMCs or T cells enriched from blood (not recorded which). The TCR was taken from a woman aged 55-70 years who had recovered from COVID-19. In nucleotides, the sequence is TGCGCCAGCAGCCAACAGGGAGACACTGAAGCTTTCTTT. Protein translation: CASSQQGDTEAFF.